The rows below give T cell receptor beta chains drawn from one sample of a study of PD-1 blockade in classical Hodgkin lymphoma. Assay used: immunoSEQ multiplex PCR; TCRdb lists only in-frame clones, some missing. The data show some 19,000 clones, 80% seen once. Material: peripheral blood mononuclear cells (PBMCs), obtained before the fourth cycle of nivolumab. These receptor sequences come from a human donor with classical Hodgkin lymphoma. CDR3s include the opening cysteine and the closing phenylalanine or tryptophan. A D gene is named only where the DNA matches it firmly. Rows may omit the clone size; those that give it use once, few, many or a size class.

TRBJ1-2 NA NA TRBV4-3 TGCGCCAGCAGCCAAGATTTGGGCGGGCGCATTACGGGCTACACCTTC CASSQDLGGRITGYTF
TRBJ1-1 once NA TRBV2 TGTGCCAGCAGGCTAGGACGGGCCACTGAAGCTTTCTTT CASRLGRATEAFF
TRBJ2-2 NA TRBD2 TRBV9 TGTGCCAGCAGCTCCAGGACTAGCGGGAGCCCCGGGGAGCTGTTTTTT CASSSRTSGSPGELFF
TRBJ2-7 NA TRBD2 TRBV6-5 TGTGCCAGCAGTTCCGACGGACTAGTTGACTACGAGCAGTACTTC CASSSDGLVDYEQYF
TRBJ2-5 NA NA TRBV4-3 TGCGCCAGCAGCCAAGCGCTAGGTTGGTTAGAGACCCAGTACTTC CASSQALGWLETQYF
TRBJ2-1 NA NA TRBV18 TGTGCCAGCTCACCTAGCGGGACAGGATCCTACAATGAGCAGTTCTTC CASSPSGTGSYNEQFF
TRBJ2-2 once TRBD2 TRBV19 TGTGCCAGTAGAGGGCAGGGCGGGAGAGGGGAGCTGTTTTTT CASRGQGGRGELFF
TRBJ1-2 few NA TRBV19 TGTGCCAGTAGTACTCCACAGGGTTGGTATGGCTACACCTTC CASSTPQGWYGYTF
TRBJ1-5 few NA TRBV7-2 TGTGCCAGCAGCTTAGTAGCCGGGACCCAGCATTTT CASSLVAGTQHF
TRBJ1-2 NA NA TRBV18 TGTGCCAGCTCACCCTCGATCAATTCCGAGTCAAACTATGGCTACACCTTC CASSPSINSESNYGYTF
TRBJ1-1 NA NA TRBV7-2 TGTGCCATAAAGGGACGGATGAACACTGAAGCTTTCTTT CAIKGRMNTEAFF
TRBJ2-3 once NA TRBV30 TGTGCCTGGAGTGTCGGTGGCACAGATACGCAGTATTTT CAWSVGGTDTQYF
TRBJ2-2 few TRBD1 TRBV5-1 TGCGCCAGCAGCTTGAGGGGACAGGGCACCGGGGAGCTGTTTTTT CASSLRGQGTGELFF
TRBJ2-5 NA NA TRBV9 TGTGCCAGCAGCGTAGCTGGGCAGGGGGAGACCCAGTACTTC CASSVAGQGETQYF
TRBJ2-1 NA TRBD2 TRBV19 TGTGCCAGTAGTATTACCAGCGGGAGACTTGGGAATGAGCAGTTCTTC CASSITSGRLGNEQFF
TRBJ1-2 NA NA TRBV5-4 TGTGCCAGCAGCTTGGCCGGGTTTGGGAAGATTGGCTACACCTTC CASSLAGFGKIGYTF
TRBJ2-3 NA NA TRBV2 TGTGCCAGCAGTGAAAAGTGGACAGATACGCAGTATTTT CASSEKWTDTQYF
TRBJ1-2 NA NA TRBV6-5 TGTGCCAGCAGTCCTCTACCTGGACGGGGCTATGGCTACACCTTC CASSPLPGRGYGYTF
TRBJ2-5 NA NA TRBV5-1 TGCGCCAGCAGCTTGGGGACGGTCCAAGAGACCCAGTACTTC CASSLGTVQETQYF
TRBJ1-2 NA NA TRBV15 TGTGCCACCAGCAGAGATCTAGCCACAGGGACCTATGGCTACACCTTC CATSRDLATGTYGYTF
TRBJ2-5 once NA TRBV5-1 TGCGCCAGCAGCTTGGGAGGAGGGGTTGGGGAGACCCAGTACTTC CASSLGGGVGETQYF
TRBJ1-1 once NA TRBV5-1 TGCGCCAGCAGCTTGCAGGGCACTGAAGCTTTCTTT CASSLQGTEAFF
TRBJ2-3 NA NA TRBV11-2 TGTGCCAGCAGCCCCAAGGATCGCGAGGGAAGAGATACGCAGTATTTT CASSPKDREGRDTQYF
TRBJ2-1 once TRBD2 TRBV4-2 TGTGCCAGCAGCCAAGAGACGGGACTACTACAGTTCTTC CASSQETGLLQFF
TRBJ2-7 few TRBD1 TRBV5-4 TGTGCCAGCAGCCGGGGACAGGGAGTCCACGAGCAGTACTTC CASSRGQGVHEQYF
TRBJ2-1 few TRBD2 TRBV9 TGTGCCAGCAGCTTCCGGACTAGCGGGAGGAAAATATCGGACAATGAGCAGTTCTTC CASSFRTSGRKISDNEQFF
TRBJ2-2 NA NA TRBV6-4 TGTGCCAGCAGTGAGATTGAAAGATCCGGGGAGCTGTTTTTT CASSEIERSGELFF
TRBJ2-7 NA NA TRBV7-2 TGTGCCAGCAGCTTAGCGATCCGCGGGAGAGGGGGGGAGCAGTACTTC CASSLAIRGRGGEQYF
TRBJ2-2 NA NA TRBV18 TGTGCCAGCTCACCATTTCCCGGGGAGCTGTTTTTT CASSPFPGELFF
TRBJ2-3 NA NA TRBV9 TGTGCCAGCAGCGTAGTTGGGCTCGCAGATACGCAGTATTTT CASSVVGLADTQYF
TRBJ2-1 NA NA TRBV15 TGTGCCACCAGCAGAGTTGGGCTAGCGTACAATGAGCAGTTCTTC CATSRVGLAYNEQFF
TRBJ2-2 NA NA TRBV7-2 TGTGCCAGCAGCTTAACTGATCGGGTGACCGGGGAGCTGTTTTTT CASSLTDRVTGELFF
TRBJ2-7 NA NA TRBV5-1 TGCGCCAGCAGCTTGACAGGTGCCCCCTCCTACGAGCAGTACTTC CASSLTGAPSYEQYF
TRBJ1-4 NA TRBD1 TRBV5-1 TGCGCCAGCAGCCTCCCGGCGCAGGGGGGTGAAAAACTGTTTTTT CASSLPAQGGEKLFF
TRBJ1-1 NA NA TRBV5-1 TGCGCCAGCAGCTTGGTCCAGGGTGGAGGACCGATGAACACTGAAGCTTTCTTT CASSLVQGGGPMNTEAFF
TRBJ2-7 NA NA TRBV27 TGTGCCACCGGGATAAGGGGCTACGAGCAGTACTTC CATGIRGYEQYF
TRBJ2-1 NA NA TRBV29-1 TGCAGCGTTGACTCCAGCGGGCTTTACAATGAGCAGTTCTTC CSVDSSGLYNEQFF
TRBJ1-5 NA NA TRBV7-2 TGTGCCAGCAGCTTAGGCATTGGAAATCAGCCCCAGCATTTT CASSLGIGNQPQHF
TRBJ1-1 NA NA TRBV29-1 TGCAGCGGGATACAGGGCTTAGGCACTGAAGCTTTCTTT CSGIQGLGTEAFF
TRBJ2-5 few NA TRBV19 TGTGCCAGTAGTAGGGCCGGGACTTCTTACTTC CASSRAGTSYF
TRBJ1-2 NA TRBD1 TRBV5-1 TGCGCCAGCAGCCCCCAAGGGACAGGGGGTTACTATGGCTACACCTTC CASSPQGTGGYYGYTF
TRBJ2-3 NA NA TRBV27 TGTGCCAGCACTACTGGGGGCACAGATACGCAGTATTTT CASTTGGTDTQYF
TRBJ2-3 NA NA TRBV4-3 TGCGCCAGCAGCCAAGAAGATACGCAGTATTTT CASSQEDTQYF
TRBJ2-4 NA TRBD1 TRBV19 TGTGCCAGTACGATCGGGACAGGTTTCATTCAGTACTTC CASTIGTGFIQYF
TRBJ1-3 few NA TRBV30 TGTGCCTGGGTGATTGCCTCTGGAAACACCATATATTTT CAWVIASGNTIYF
TRBJ2-3 NA TRBD1 TRBV29-1 TGCAGCGGCCGACAGGGCCCCACAGATACGCAGTATTTT CSGRQGPTDTQYF
TRBJ2-5 NA TRBD2 TRBV11-2 TGTGCCAGCAGCTTAGTGGCGGGAGTAGAGACCCAGTACTTC CASSLVAGVETQYF